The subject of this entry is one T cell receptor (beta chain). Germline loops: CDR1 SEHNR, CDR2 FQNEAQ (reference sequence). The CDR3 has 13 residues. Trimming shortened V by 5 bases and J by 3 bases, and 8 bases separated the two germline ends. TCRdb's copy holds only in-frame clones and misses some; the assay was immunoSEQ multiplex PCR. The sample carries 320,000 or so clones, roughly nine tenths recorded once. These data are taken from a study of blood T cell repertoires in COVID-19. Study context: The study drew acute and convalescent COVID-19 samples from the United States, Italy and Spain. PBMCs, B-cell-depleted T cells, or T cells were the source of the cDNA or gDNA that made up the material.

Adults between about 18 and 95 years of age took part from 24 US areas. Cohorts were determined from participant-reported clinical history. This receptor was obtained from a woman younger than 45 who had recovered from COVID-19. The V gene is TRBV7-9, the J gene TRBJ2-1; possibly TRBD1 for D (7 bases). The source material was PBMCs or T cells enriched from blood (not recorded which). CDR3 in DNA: TGTGCCAGCAGCCAGGGGGGCTACAATGAGCAGTTCTTC. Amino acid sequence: CASSQGGYNEQFF.